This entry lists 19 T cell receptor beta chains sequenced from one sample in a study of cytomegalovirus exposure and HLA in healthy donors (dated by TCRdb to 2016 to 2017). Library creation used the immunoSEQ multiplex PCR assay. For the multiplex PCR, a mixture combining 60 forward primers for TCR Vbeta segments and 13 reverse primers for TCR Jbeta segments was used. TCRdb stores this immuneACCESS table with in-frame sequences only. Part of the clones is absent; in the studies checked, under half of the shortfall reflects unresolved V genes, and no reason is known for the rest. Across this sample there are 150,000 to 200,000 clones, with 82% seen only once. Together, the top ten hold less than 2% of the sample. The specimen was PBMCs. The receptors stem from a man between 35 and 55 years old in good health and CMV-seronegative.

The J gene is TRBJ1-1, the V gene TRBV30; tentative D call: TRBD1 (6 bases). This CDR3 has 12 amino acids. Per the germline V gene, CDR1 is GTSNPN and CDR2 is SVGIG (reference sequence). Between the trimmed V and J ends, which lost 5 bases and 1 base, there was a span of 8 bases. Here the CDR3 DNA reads TGTGCCTGGTGGGGACAGAACACTGAAGCTTTCTTT. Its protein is CAWWGQNTEAFF.

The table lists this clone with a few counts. The CDR3 loop is CASRPGGGAHNEQFF. CDR3 nucleotide sequence: TGTGCCAGCAGGCCAGGCGGGGGGGCGCACAATGAGCAGTTCTTC. The chain employs TRBV27 and TRBJ2-1; 9 bases fit TRBD2. Germline V CDR1 and CDR2: MNHEY, SMNVEV (reference sequence). The V and J ends lost 6 bases and 5 bases, in that order; junction bases with no gene match: 8. The CDR3 has 15 amino acids.

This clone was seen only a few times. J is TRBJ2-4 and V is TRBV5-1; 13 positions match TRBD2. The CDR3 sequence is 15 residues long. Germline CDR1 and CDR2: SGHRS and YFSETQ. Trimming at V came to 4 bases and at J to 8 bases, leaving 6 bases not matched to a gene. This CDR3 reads CASSPSGTSGDIQYF. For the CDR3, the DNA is TGCGCCAGCAGCCCCTCTGGGACTAGCGGGGACATTCAGTACTTC.

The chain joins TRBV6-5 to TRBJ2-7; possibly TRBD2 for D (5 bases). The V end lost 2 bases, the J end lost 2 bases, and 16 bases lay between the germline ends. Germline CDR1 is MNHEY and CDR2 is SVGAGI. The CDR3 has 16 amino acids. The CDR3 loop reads CASSYGGFDLTYEQYF. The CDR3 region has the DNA TGTGCCAGCAGTTACGGCGGGTTTGACTTGACCTACGAGCAGTACTTC.

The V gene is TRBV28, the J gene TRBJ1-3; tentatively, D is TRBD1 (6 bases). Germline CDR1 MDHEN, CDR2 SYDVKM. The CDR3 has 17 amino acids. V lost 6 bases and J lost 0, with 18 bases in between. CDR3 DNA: TGTGCCAGCAGGAAGGGGGGGGCCCTATCCTCTGGAAACACCATATATTTT. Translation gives CASRKGGALSSGNTIYF.

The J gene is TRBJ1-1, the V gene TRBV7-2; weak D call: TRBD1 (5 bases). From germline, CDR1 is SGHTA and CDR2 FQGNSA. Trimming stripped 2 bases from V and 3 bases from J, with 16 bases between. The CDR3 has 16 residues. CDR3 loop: CASSLSARAGHTEAFF. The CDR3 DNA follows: TGTGCCAGCAGCTTATCGGCCCGGGCAGGGCACACTGAAGCTTTCTTT.

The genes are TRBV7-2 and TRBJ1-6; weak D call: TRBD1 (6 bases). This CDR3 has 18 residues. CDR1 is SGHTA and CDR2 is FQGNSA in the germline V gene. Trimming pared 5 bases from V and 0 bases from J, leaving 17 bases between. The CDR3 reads CASSADRQLFSYNSPLHF. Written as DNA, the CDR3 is TGTGCCAGCAGCGCCGACAGGCAACTTTTCTCCTATAATTCACCCCTCCACTTT.

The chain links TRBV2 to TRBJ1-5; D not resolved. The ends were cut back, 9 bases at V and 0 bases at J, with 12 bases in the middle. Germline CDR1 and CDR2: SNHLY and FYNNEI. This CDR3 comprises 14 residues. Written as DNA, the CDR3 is TGTGCCAGTACGGGGATTTATAGCAATCAGCCCCAGCATTTT. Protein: CASTGIYSNQPQHF.

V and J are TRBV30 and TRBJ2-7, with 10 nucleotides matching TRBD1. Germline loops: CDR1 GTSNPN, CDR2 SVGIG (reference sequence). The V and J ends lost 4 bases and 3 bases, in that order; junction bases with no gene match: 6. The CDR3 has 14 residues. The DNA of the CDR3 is TGTGCCTGGACCCTGGACAGGGGGATCTACGAGCAGTACTTC. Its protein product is CAWTLDRGIYEQYF.

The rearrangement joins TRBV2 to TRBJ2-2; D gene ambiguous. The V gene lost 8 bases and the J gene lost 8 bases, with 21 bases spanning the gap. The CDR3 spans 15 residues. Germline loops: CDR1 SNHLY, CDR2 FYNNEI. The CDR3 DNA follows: TGTGCCAGCCCCGGTGGTGGGCTCACTCCTGGGGAGCTGTTTTTT. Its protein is CASPGGGLTPGELFF.

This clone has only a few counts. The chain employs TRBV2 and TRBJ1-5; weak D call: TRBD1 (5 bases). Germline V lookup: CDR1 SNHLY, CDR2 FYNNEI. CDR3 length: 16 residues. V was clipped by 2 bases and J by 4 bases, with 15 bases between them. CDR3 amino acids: CASSELRVGLNQPQHF. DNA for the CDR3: TGTGCCAGCAGTGAACTCAGGGTGGGCTTAAATCAGCCCCAGCATTTT.

The CDR3 is CASSIWGGSSTDTQYF. The CDR3 nucleotides read TGTGCCAGTAGTATATGGGGCGGATCTAGCACAGATACGCAGTATTTT. The V and J genes are TRBV19 and TRBJ2-3; possibly TRBD1 for D (5 bases). Trimming left V 2 bases short and J 0 bases short, with 12 bases between. The CDR3 extends over 16 amino acids. Germline V gene data show CDR1 as LNHDA and CDR2 as SQIVND (reference sequence).

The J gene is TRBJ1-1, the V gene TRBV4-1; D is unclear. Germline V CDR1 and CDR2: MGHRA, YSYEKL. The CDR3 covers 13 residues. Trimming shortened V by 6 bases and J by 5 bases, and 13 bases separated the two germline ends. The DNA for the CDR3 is TGCGCCAGCAGACGCCGGGATGAGACTGAAGCTTTCTTT. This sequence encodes CASRRRDETEAFF.

This chain's CDR3 is CASMQQGGETQYF. DNA of the CDR3: TGTGCCAGCATGCAACAGGGAGGGGAGACCCAGTACTTC. V and J are TRBV2 and TRBJ2-5; weak D call: TRBD2 (7 bases). Per germline, CDR1 SNHLY and CDR2 FYNNEI. The CDR3 has 13 residues. V lost 7 bases and J 5 bases, leaving 14 bases between the germline ends.

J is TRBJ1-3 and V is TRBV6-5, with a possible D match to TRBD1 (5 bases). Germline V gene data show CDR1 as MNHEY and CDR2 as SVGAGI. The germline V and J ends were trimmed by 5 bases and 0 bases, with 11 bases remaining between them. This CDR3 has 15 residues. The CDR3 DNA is TGTGCCAGCAGTCGGGAGGGGACCTCTGGAAACACCATATATTTT. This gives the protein CASSREGTSGNTIYF.

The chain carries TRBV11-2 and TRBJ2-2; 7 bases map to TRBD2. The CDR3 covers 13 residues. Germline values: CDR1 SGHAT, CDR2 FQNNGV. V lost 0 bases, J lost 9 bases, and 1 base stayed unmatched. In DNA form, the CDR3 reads TGTGCCAGCAGCTTAGAACTAGCGCGGGAGCTGTTTTTT. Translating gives CASSLELARELFF.

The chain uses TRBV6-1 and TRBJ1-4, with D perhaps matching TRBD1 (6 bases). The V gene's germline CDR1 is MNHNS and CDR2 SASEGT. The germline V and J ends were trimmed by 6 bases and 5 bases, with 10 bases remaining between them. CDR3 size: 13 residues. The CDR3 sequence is CASRGGANEKLFF. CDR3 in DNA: TGTGCCAGCAGGGGGGGGGCAAATGAAAAACTGTTTTTT.

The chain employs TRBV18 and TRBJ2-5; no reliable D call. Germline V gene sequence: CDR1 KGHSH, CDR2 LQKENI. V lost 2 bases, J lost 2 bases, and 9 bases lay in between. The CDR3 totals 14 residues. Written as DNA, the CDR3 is TGTGCCAGCTCACCAAACACATTACAAGAGACCCAGTACTTC. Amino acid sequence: CASSPNTLQETQYF.

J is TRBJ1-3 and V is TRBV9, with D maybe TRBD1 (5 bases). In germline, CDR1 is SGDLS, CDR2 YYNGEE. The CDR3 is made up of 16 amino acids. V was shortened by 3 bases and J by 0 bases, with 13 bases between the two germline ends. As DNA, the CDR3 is TGTGCCAGCAGCGGGGGGGGTAGGGCCTCTGGAAACACCATATATTTT. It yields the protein CASSGGGRASGNTIYF.